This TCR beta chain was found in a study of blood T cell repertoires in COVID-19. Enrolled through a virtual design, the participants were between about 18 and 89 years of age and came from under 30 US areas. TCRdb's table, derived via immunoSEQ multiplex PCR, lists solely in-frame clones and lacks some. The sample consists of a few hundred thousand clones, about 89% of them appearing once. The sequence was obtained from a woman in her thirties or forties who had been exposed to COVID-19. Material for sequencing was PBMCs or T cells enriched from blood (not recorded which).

CDR3 protein: CASSESRQGAGGGYTF. The CDR3 DNA follows: TGCGCCAGCAGTGAGTCTAGACAGGGGGCTGGAGGCGGCTACACCTTC. The chain links TRBV10-2 to TRBJ1-2, with 10 bases matching TRBD1. The CDR3 contains 16 residues. Per germline, CDR1 WSHSY and CDR2 SAAADI. J was trimmed by 8 bases and V by 0 bases; bases with no gene match: 9.